The rows below give T cell receptor beta chains drawn from one sample of a study of shared clonotypes between healthy human individuals. Produced via immunoSEQ multiplex PCR; TCRdb's table is partial and in-frame only. This table holds more than 2,000,000 clones, more than 80% found once. The specimen was naive CD4+ T cells from PBMCs. The receptors originated from a young man in good health. Some clones in this sample may be carry-over from other donors' samples. CDR3s include the opening cysteine and the closing phenylalanine or tryptophan. Each record gives: D gene, clone size, J gene, V gene, CDR3 length, CDR3 DNA, CDR3 protein. The D gene is left open where the match is weak. For some rows the clone size is stated as once, few or many, or as a class when expanded; others skip it.

d_call: .
clone_size: .
j_call: TRBJ2-1
v_call: TRBV29-1
cdr3_length: 12
cdr3_nt: TGCAGCGTTGAAGATGGCTCCAATGAGCAGTTCTTC
cdr3_aa: CSVEDGSNEQFF

d_call: .
clone_size: .
j_call: TRBJ1-1
v_call: TRBV19
cdr3_length: 14
cdr3_nt: TGTGCCAGTAGTTCCAAGACAGGAGCCGCGGAAGCTTTCTTT
cdr3_aa: CASSSKTGAAEAFF

d_call: .
clone_size: .
j_call: TRBJ1-5
v_call: TRBV19
cdr3_length: 16
cdr3_nt: TGTGCCAGTACAAGGGGGGGCACTGGGGCACATCAGCCCCAGCATTTT
cdr3_aa: CASTRGGTGAHQPQHF

d_call: TRBD2
clone_size: .
j_call: TRBJ2-3
v_call: TRBV15
cdr3_length: 17
cdr3_nt: TGTGCCACCAGCAGACATGCCGGGACTAGCGGCGCAGATACGCAGTATTTT
cdr3_aa: CATSRHAGTSGADTQYF

d_call: .
clone_size: .
j_call: TRBJ2-2
v_call: TRBV9
cdr3_length: 15
cdr3_nt: TGTGCCAGCAGCGTAGCTAGTCGGCTGACCGGGGAGCTGTTTTTT
cdr3_aa: CASSVASRLTGELFF

d_call: TRBD1
clone_size: .
j_call: TRBJ1-5
v_call: TRBV4-3
cdr3_length: 14
cdr3_nt: TGCGCCAGCAGCTTTCACAGGGGAAATCAGCCCCAGCATTTT
cdr3_aa: CASSFHRGNQPQHF

d_call: TRBD2
clone_size: .
j_call: TRBJ2-4
v_call: TRBV5-1
cdr3_length: 17
cdr3_nt: TGCGCCAGCAGCTTAACTAGCGGGAGCCGGGTCAAAAACATTCAGTACTTC
cdr3_aa: CASSLTSGSRVKNIQYF

d_call: .
clone_size: .
j_call: TRBJ1-3
v_call: TRBV14
cdr3_length: 15
cdr3_nt: TGTGCCAGCAGCCAATTCCTGCTCTCGGGAAACACCATATATTTT
cdr3_aa: CASSQFLLSGNTIYF

d_call: .
clone_size: .
j_call: TRBJ1-2
v_call: TRBV10-3
cdr3_length: 13
cdr3_nt: TGTGCCATCAGTGAGGACTTGAACTATGGCTACACCTTC
cdr3_aa: CAISEDLNYGYTF

d_call: TRBD2
clone_size: .
j_call: TRBJ2-1
v_call: TRBV10-2
cdr3_length: 16
cdr3_nt: TGCGCCAGCAGTAGAAAGGCGGGAGGCAAGCAAGGTGAGCAGTTCTTC
cdr3_aa: CASSRKAGGKQGEQFF

d_call: TRBD2
clone_size: .
j_call: TRBJ2-3
v_call: TRBV5-1
cdr3_length: 17
cdr3_nt: TGCGCCAGCAGCTTGGGCCGACTAGCGGTTAGCACAGATACGCAGTATTTT
cdr3_aa: CASSLGRLAVSTDTQYF

d_call: TRBD1
clone_size: .
j_call: TRBJ1-2
v_call: TRBV28
cdr3_length: 14
cdr3_nt: TGTGCCAGCAGCCCTTCAGGGGGCTCGAGAGGCTACACCTTC
cdr3_aa: CASSPSGGSRGYTF

d_call: .
clone_size: .
j_call: TRBJ1-6
v_call: TRBV7-9
cdr3_length: 14
cdr3_nt: TGTGCCAGCAGCTTCGGGGTTACGGATTCACCCCTCCACTTT
cdr3_aa: CASSFGVTDSPLHF

d_call: .
clone_size: .
j_call: TRBJ1-5
v_call: TRBV21-1
cdr3_length: 18
cdr3_nt: TGTGCCAGCAGCAGAGGACAGGGCTCGCTTCGTAGCAATCAGCCCCAGCATTTT
cdr3_aa: CASSRGQGSLRSNQPQHF

d_call: .
clone_size: once
j_call: TRBJ2-5
v_call: TRBV7-2
cdr3_length: 15
cdr3_nt: TGTGCCAGCAGCTTAGAGAGCCGGTGGGTAGAGACCCAGTACTTC
cdr3_aa: CASSLESRWVETQYF

d_call: .
clone_size: .
j_call: TRBJ2-7
v_call: TRBV18
cdr3_length: 11
cdr3_nt: TGTGCCAGCTCAAGTAGCGGAGAGCAGTACTTC
cdr3_aa: CASSSSGEQYF

d_call: .
clone_size: .
j_call: TRBJ1-1
v_call: TRBV4-2
cdr3_length: 15
cdr3_nt: TGTGCCAGCAGCCAAGGTTCTGGGATTAACACTGAAGCTTTCTTT
cdr3_aa: CASSQGSGINTEAFF

d_call: TRBD2
clone_size: .
j_call: TRBJ2-3
v_call: TRBV18
cdr3_length: 14
cdr3_nt: TGTGCCAGCTCACCAGCGGGAGCGGGGGATACGCAGTATTTT
cdr3_aa: CASSPAGAGDTQYF

d_call: .
clone_size: .
j_call: TRBJ1-5
v_call: TRBV12-1
cdr3_length: 18
cdr3_nt: TGTGCCAGCAGCAACAACCACCTCTTTAAAACGTACAATCAGCCCCAGCATTTT
cdr3_aa: CASSNNHLFKTYNQPQHF

d_call: .
clone_size: .
j_call: TRBJ2-5
v_call: TRBV7-2
cdr3_length: 14
cdr3_nt: TGTGCCAGCAGCTTAGTGCGGGTAGAAGAGACCCAGTACTTC
cdr3_aa: CASSLVRVEETQYF

d_call: TRBD1
clone_size: .
j_call: TRBJ1-1
v_call: TRBV11-2
cdr3_length: 15
cdr3_nt: TGTGCCAGCAGCTTAGGGACAGGCCTGAACACTGAAGCTTTCTTT
cdr3_aa: CASSLGTGLNTEAFF

d_call: TRBD2
clone_size: .
j_call: TRBJ2-7
v_call: TRBV5-1
cdr3_length: 17
cdr3_nt: TGCGCCAGCAGCCGCACACTGACTAGCGGGGGAACGGGGGAGCAGTACTTC
cdr3_aa: CASSRTLTSGGTGEQYF

d_call: .
clone_size: .
j_call: TRBJ2-7
v_call: TRBV18
cdr3_length: 14
cdr3_nt: TGTGCCAGCTCACGGTCCGACGGGGCCTACGAGCAGTACTTC
cdr3_aa: CASSRSDGAYEQYF

d_call: .
clone_size: .
j_call: TRBJ2-3
v_call: TRBV5-8
cdr3_length: 13
cdr3_nt: TGTGCCAGCAGCTTGGCTCCGGGACTGAGAGGGACTTTT
cdr3_aa: CASSLAPGLRGTF

d_call: TRBD2
clone_size: .
j_call: TRBJ2-3
v_call: TRBV6-5
cdr3_length: 16
cdr3_nt: TGTGCCAGCAGTTTGCGGACTAGCGGGTATACAGATACGCAGTATTTT
cdr3_aa: CASSLRTSGYTDTQYF

d_call: TRBD1
clone_size: .
j_call: TRBJ1-1
v_call: TRBV28
cdr3_length: 14
cdr3_nt: TGTGCCAGCAGTTCCCCAGGGGGTGGCACTGAAGCTTTCTTT
cdr3_aa: CASSSPGGGTEAFF

d_call: .
clone_size: .
j_call: TRBJ2-3
v_call: TRBV4-1
cdr3_length: 17
cdr3_nt: TGCGCCAGCAGCCAAGAGTTGGCCGGTCGAGCCGGGGATACGCAGTATTTT
cdr3_aa: CASSQELAGRAGDTQYF

d_call: .
clone_size: .
j_call: TRBJ2-1
v_call: TRBV6-5
cdr3_length: 13
cdr3_nt: TGTGCCAGCAAGGGGACGGCTTACAATGAGCAGTTCTTC
cdr3_aa: CASKGTAYNEQFF

d_call: .
clone_size: .
j_call: TRBJ2-3
v_call: TRBV13
cdr3_length: 12
cdr3_nt: TGTGCCAGCAGCTCGGGTAGGGATACGCAGTATTTT
cdr3_aa: CASSSGRDTQYF

d_call: .
clone_size: .
j_call: TRBJ2-3
v_call: TRBV4-3
cdr3_length: 13
cdr3_nt: TGCGCCAGCAGCCTAGGATTCTTAGATACGCAGTATTTT
cdr3_aa: CASSLGFLDTQYF

d_call: TRBD2
clone_size: .
j_call: TRBJ2-3
v_call: TRBV2
cdr3_length: 16
cdr3_nt: TGTGCCAGCAGTGATAGGGCTAGCGGGATCACAGATACGCAGTATTTT
cdr3_aa: CASSDRASGITDTQYF